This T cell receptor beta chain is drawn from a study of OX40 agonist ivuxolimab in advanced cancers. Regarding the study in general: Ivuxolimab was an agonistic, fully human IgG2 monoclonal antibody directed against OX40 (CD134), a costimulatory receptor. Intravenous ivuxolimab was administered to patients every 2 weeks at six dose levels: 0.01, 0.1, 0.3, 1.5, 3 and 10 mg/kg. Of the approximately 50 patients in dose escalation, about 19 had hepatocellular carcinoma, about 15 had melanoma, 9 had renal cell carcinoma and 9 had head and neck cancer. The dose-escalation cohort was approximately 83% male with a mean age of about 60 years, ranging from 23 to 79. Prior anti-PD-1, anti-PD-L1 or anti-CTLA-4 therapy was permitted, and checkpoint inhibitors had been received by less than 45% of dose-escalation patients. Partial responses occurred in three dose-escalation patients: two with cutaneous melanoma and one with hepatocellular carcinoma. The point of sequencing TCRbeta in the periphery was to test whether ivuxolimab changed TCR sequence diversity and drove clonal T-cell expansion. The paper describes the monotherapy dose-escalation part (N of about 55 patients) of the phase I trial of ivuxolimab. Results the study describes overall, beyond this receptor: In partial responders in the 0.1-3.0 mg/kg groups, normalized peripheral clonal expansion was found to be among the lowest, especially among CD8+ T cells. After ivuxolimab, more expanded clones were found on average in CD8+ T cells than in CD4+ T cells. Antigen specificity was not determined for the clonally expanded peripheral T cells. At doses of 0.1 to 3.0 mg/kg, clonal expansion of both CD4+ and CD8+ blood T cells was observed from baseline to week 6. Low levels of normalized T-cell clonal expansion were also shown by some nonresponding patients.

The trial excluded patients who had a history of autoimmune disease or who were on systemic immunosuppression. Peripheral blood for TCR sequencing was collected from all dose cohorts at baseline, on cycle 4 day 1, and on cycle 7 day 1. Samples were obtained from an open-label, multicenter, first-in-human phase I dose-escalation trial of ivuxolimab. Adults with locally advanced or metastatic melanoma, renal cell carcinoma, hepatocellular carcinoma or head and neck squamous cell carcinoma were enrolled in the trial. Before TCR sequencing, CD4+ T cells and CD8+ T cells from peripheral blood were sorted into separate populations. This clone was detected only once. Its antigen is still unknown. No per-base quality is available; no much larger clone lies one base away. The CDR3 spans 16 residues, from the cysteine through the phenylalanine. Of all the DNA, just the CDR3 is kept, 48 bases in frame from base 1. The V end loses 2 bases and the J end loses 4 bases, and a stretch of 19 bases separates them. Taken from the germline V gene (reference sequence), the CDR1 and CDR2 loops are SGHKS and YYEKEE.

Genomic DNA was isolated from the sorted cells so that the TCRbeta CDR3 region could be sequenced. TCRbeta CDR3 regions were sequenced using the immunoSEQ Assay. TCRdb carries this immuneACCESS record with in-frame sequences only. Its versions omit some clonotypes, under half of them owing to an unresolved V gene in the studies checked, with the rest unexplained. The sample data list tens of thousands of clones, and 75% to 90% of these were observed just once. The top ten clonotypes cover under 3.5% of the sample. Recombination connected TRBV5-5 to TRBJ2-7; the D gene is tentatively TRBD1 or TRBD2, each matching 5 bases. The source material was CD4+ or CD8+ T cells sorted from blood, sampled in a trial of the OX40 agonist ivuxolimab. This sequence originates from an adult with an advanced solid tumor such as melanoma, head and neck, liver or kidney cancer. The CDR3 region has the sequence CASSLAPSGRGYEQYF. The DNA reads TGTGCCAGCAGCTTAGCACCGTCAGGGAGAGGGTACGAGCAGTACTTC.